This TCR beta chain was recorded in a study of blood T cell repertoires in COVID-19. Study information: Spain, Italy and the United States supplied samples that represented acute and convalescent COVID-19.

Clinical histories supplied by participants themselves formed the basis of cohort assignment. CDR1 MDHEN and CDR2 SYDVKM come from the germline V gene. CDR3 length equals 14 residues. V shed 2 bases and J shed 4 bases, with 11 bases lying between them. Using immunoSEQ multiplex PCR, the repertoire was profiled, and TCRdb retains in-frame clones only, with some absent. The data show approximately 270,000 clones, 70% to 90% seen once. The source is a woman in her forties or fifties who had recovered from COVID-19. V and J are TRBV28 and TRBJ1-2; maybe TRBD1 (6 bases). The sequencing sample was made of PBMCs or T cells enriched from blood (not recorded which). In nucleotides, the CDR3 is TGTGCCAGCAGTTTAATACAGGGTTCCTATGGCTACACCTTC. As protein: CASSLIQGSYGYTF.